This T cell receptor (beta chain) was sequenced during a study of cytomegalovirus exposure and HLA in healthy donors. Points from the study as a whole: The sole available immune exposure information was CMV serostatus. Cytomegalovirus association was assigned to more than 150 TCR beta chains. The authors reported that TCR beta sequences could predict HLA-A and HLA-B alleles. These predictions were accurate for most subjects in the first cohort. Association of around 17,000 TCR beta sequences with HLA alleles was found at 0.05 false discovery rate in a later analysis.

Concerning this clone itself: Its target is unknown.

The PCR used 60 Vbeta and 13 Jbeta primers. The repertoire was sequenced with immunoSEQ multiplex PCR; TCRdb's copy has only in-frame clones and lacks some. Of roughly 98,000 clones in the sample, 65% to 85% are singletons; the top ten hold under 3%. This clonotype was sampled from a female donor in good health and CMV-seropositive. Sequenced input: PBMCs.

The CDR3 loop is CASSLDGRDTGELFF. CDR3 DNA: TGTGCCAGCAGCTTAGACGGCAGGGACACCGGGGAGCTGTTTTTT. This chain connects TRBV11-3 to TRBJ2-2; perhaps TRBD1 as D (5 bases). Germline V gene data show CDR1 as SGHNT and CDR2 as YENEEA. Trimming stripped 0 bases from V and 3 bases from J, with 8 bases between. The CDR3 spans 15 residues.